A single sample gave rise to the 8 T cell receptor beta chains below, sequenced in a study of blood T cell repertoires in COVID-19. TCRdb's table, derived via immunoSEQ multiplex PCR, lists solely in-frame clones and lacks some. The data show over 45,000 clones, with about 89% seen just once and roughly an eighth held by the top ten. Sequencing used peripheral blood. The receptor set was obtained from an older woman with active COVID-19.

V gene TRBV5-1 combines with J gene TRBJ2-7; D may be TRBD1 (5 bases). Germline V CDR1 and CDR2: SGHRS, YFSETQ. There are 17 residues in the CDR3. The V end was cut by 0 bases, the J end by 0 bases, with 16 bases between. The CDR3 sequence is CASSLGGHNLISYEQYF. The CDR3 DNA sequence: TGCGCCAGCAGCTTGGGAGGACACAATTTAATCTCCTACGAGCAGTACTTC.

The chain carries TRBV6-5 and TRBJ2-3; D is unresolved. The germline V gene has CDR1 MNHEY and CDR2 SVGAGI. CDR3 size: 14 residues. Trimming removed 7 bases at V and 0 bases at J, with 11 bases between. CDR3 in amino acids: CASNPDSSTDTQYF. The CDR3, as DNA: TGTGCCAGCAACCCAGATTCTAGCACAGATACGCAGTATTTT.

The V call is TRBV9, the J call TRBJ2-1, with 10 bases aligning to TRBD2. This CDR3 contains 14 residues. V dropped 4 bases and J dropped 7; count of bases not matched to a gene: 5. Germline assignment: CDR1 SGDLS and CDR2 YYNGEE. CDR3 DNA: TGTGCCAGCAGCTTTGGACTAGCGGAGAATGAGCAGTTCTTC. This sequence encodes CASSFGLAENEQFF.

The rearrangement links TRBV3-1 (or the pseudogene TRBV3-2) to TRBJ2-3; the D gene is possibly TRBD2 (6 bases). V was cut by 5 bases and J by 4 bases, with 28 bases left in between. Germline loops: CDR1 LGHDT, CDR2 YNNKEL (reference sequence). CDR3 length: 19 amino acids. The CDR3 DNA follows: TGTGCCAGCAGCGTTATGGAGGGCTTAGTGTCAGGAGGGGCAGATACGCAGTATTTT. Its protein is CASSVMEGLVSGGADTQYF.

This clone was seen many times. The rearrangement joins TRBV7-9 to TRBJ2-5; 10 nucleotides match TRBD1. The CDR3 consists of 15 residues. Trimming cost V 4 bases and J 0 bases; bases outside gene matches: 2. Per germline, CDR1 SEHNR and CDR2 FQNEAQ (reference sequence). DNA of the CDR3: TGTGCCAGCAGCTATGGACAGGGGGACCAAGAGACCCAGTACTTC. It yields the protein CASSYGQGDQETQYF.

This clone showed up just a few times. This chain uses TRBV9 with TRBJ2-1; D ambiguous. V lost 0 bases, J lost 8 bases, and 18 bases lay in between. The CDR3 totals 16 residues. Germline V CDR1 and CDR2: SGDLS, YYNGEE. This chain's CDR3 is CASSVELRERLDEQFF. The CDR3 DNA is TGTGCCAGCAGCGTAGAACTCCGAGAACGCCTAGATGAGCAGTTCTTC.

The rearrangement uses TRBV4-3 and TRBJ2-1; TRBD1 matches at 7 bases. CDR3 length: 16 amino acids. Per germline, CDR1 LGHNA and CDR2 YSLEER. J gave up 6 bases and V 2 bases, and 10 bases lay outside the gene matches. This chain's CDR3 is CASSQQGGFKANEQFF. The DNA for the CDR3 is TGCGCCAGCAGCCAACAAGGGGGCTTCAAGGCCAATGAGCAGTTCTTC.

The chain combines TRBV29-1 with TRBJ2-7, with D maybe TRBD1 (6 bases). The germline V gene has CDR1 SQVTM and CDR2 ANQGSEA. The length of the CDR3 is 12 residues. V was cut by 4 bases and J by 6 bases, with 13 bases left in between. Here the CDR3 reads CSVGPADSEQYF. The CDR3 region has the DNA TGCAGCGTTGGACCGGCGGACAGCGAGCAGTACTTC.